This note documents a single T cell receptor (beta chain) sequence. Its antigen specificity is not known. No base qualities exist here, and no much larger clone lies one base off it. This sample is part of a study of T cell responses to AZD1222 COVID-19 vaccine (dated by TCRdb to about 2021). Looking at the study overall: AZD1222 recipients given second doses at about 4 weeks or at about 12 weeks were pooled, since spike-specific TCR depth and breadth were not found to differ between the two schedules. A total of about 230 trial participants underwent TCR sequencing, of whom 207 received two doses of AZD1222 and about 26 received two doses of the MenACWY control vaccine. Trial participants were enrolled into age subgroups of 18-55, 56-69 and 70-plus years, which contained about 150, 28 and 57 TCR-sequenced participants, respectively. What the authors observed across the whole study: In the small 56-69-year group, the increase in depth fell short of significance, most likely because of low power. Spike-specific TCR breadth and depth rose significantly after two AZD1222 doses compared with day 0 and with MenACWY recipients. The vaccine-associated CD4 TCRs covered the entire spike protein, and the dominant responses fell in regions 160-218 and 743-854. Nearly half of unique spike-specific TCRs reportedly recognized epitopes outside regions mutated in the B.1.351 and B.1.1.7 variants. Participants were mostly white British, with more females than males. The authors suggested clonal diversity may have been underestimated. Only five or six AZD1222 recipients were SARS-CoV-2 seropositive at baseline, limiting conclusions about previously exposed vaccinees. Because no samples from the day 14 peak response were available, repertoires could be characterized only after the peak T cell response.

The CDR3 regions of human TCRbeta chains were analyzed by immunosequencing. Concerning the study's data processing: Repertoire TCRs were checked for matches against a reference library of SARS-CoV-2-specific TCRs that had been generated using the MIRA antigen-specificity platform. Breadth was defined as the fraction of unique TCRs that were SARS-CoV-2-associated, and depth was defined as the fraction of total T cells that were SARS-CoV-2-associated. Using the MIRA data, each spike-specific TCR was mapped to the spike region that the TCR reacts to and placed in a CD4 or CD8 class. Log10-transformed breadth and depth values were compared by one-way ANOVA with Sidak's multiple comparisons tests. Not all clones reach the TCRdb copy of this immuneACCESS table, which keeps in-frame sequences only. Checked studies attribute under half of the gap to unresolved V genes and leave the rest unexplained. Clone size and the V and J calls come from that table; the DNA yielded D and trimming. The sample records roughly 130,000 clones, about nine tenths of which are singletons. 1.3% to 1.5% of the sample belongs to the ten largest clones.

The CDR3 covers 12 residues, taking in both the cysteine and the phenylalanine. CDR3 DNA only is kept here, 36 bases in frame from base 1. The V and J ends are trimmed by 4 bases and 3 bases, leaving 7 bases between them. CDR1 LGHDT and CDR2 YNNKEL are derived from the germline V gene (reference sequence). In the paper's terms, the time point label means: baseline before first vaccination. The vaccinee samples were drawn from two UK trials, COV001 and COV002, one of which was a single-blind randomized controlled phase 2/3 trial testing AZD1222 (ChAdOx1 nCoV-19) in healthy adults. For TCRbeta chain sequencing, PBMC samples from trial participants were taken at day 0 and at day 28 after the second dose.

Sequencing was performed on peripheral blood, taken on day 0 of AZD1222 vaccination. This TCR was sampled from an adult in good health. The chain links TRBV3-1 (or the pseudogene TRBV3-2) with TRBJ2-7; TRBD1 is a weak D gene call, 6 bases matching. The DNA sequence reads TGTGCCAGCAGCCTCAGGGGCTACGAGCAGTACTTC. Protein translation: CASSLRGYEQYF.